The subject of this entry is one TCR beta chain. Authors' processing steps: Estimated nucleated cell counts came from reference gene primer amplification. Here immunoSEQ multiplex PCR was the method, and the copy in TCRdb shows in-frame clones only, minus some. That table gives V, J and clone size, and the DNA gave D and trimming. The table lists around 180,000 clones, about 81% of them singletons. This specimen belongs to a study of blood T cell repertoires in COVID-19. CDR3 size: 14 residues. Per the germline V gene, CDR1 is MGHRA and CDR2 is YSYEKL. V was shortened by 4 bases and J by 4 bases, with 8 bases between the two germline ends.

The chain recombines TRBV4-1 with TRBJ2-6; a weak D match, TRBD2 (6 bases). Sequences were obtained from peripheral blood. The clonotype was recovered from a woman at least 80 years old with COVID-19, enrolled during active disease. CDR3 bases: TGCGCCAGCAGCCCGGGGGTCGGGGCCAACGTCCTGACTTTC. It specifies CASSPGVGANVLTF.